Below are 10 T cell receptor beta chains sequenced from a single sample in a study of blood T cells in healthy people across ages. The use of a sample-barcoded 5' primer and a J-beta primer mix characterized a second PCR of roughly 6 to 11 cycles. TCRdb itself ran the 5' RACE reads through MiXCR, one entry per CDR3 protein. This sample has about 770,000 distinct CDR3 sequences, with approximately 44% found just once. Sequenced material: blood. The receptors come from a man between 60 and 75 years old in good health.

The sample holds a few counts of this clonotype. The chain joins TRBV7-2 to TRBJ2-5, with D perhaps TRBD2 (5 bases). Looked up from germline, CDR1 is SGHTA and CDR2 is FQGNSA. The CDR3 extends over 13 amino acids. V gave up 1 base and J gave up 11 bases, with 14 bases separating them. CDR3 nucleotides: TGTGCCAGCAGCTTAGAGCCGGTCGGGGAGCAGTACTTC. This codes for CASSLEPVGEQYF.

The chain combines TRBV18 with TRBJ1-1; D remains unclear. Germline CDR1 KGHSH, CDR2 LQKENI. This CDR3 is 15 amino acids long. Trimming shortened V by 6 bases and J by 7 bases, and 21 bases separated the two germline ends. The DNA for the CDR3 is TGTGCCAGCTCCCCTGACTCGCTGGCAGAAGTTGAAGCTTTCTTT. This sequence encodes CASSPDSLAEVEAFF.

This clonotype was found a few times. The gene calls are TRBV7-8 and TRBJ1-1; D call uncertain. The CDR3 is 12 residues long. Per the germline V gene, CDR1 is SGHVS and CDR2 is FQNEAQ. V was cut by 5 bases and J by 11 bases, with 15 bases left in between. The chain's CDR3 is CASSGQEIGAFF. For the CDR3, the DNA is TGTGCCAGCAGCGGCCAGGAAATAGGGGCTTTCTTT. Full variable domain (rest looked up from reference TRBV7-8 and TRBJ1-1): GAGVSQSPRYKVAKRGQDVALRCDPISGHVSLFWYQQALGQGPEFLTYFQNEAQLDKSGLPSDRFFAERPEGSVSTLKIQRTQQEDSAVYLCASSGQEIGAFFGQGTRLTVV.

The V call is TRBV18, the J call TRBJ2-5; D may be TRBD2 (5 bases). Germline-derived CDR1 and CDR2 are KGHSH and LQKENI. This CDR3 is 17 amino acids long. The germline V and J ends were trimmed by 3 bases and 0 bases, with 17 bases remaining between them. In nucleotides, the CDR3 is TGTGCCAGCTCACCCGGAGGCCGGGTTGGGTACCAAGAGACCCAGTACTTC. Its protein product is CASSPGGRVGYQETQYF. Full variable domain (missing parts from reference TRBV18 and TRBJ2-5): NAGVMQNPRHLVRRRGQEARLRCSPMKGHSHVYWYRQLPEEGLKFMVYLQKENIIDESGMPKERFSAEFPKEGPSILRIQQVVRGDSAAYFCASSPGGRVGYQETQYFGPGTRLLVL.

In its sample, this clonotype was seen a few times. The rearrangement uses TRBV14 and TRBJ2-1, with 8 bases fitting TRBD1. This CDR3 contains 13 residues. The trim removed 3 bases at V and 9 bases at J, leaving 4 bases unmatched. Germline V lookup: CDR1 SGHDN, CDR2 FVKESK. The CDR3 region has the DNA TGTGCCAGCAGCCAGGGGACAGGAGCTGAGCAGTTCTTC. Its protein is CASSQGTGAEQFF.

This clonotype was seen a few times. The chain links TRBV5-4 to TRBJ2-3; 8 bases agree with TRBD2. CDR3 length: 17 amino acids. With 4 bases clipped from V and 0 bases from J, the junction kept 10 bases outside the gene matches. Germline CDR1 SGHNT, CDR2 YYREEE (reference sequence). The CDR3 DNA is TGTGCCAGCAGCCCCCCCGGGACGGGGGGGAGCACAGATACGCAGTATTTT. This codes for CASSPPGTGGSTDTQYF.

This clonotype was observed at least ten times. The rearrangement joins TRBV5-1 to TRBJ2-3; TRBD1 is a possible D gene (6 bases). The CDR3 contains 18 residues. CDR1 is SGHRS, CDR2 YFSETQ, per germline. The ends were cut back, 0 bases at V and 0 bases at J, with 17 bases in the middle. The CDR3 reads CASSLEFQGPSSTDTQYF. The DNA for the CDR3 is TGCGCCAGCAGCTTGGAGTTTCAGGGGCCGTCTAGCACAGATACGCAGTATTTT.

The CDR3 DNA follows: TGTGCCAGCTCACCCAACCCCCGGACAGGGGGCTCTGGCGAGCAGTACTTC. Residues: CASSPNPRTGGSGEQYF. The J gene is TRBJ2-7, the V gene TRBV18, with 11 bases fitting TRBD1. The V gene end was trimmed by 3 bases and the J gene end by 6 bases; junction bases not matched to a gene: 13. Germline-derived CDR1 and CDR2 are KGHSH and LQKENI. The length of the CDR3 is 17 residues. Full variable domain (outside the CDR3, taken from reference TRBV18 and TRBJ2-7): NAGVMQNPRHLVRRRGQEARLRCSPMKGHSHVYWYRQLPEEGLKFMVYLQKENIIDESGMPKERFSAEFPKEGPSILRIQQVVRGDSAAYFCASSPNPRTGGSGEQYFGPGTRLTVT.

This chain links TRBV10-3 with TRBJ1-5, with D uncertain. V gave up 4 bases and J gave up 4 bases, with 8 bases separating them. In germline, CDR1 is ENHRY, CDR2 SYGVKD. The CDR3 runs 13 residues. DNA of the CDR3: TGTGCCATCAGTGGGCAGAATAATCAGCCCCAGCATTTT. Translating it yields CAISGQNNQPQHF.

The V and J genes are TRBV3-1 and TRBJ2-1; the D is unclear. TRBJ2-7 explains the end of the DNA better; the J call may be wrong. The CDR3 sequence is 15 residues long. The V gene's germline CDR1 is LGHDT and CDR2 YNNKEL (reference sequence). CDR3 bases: TGTGCCAGCAGCCAGGGTCCTCTCTCCTACAATGAGCAGTACTTC. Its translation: CASSQGPLSYNEQYF.